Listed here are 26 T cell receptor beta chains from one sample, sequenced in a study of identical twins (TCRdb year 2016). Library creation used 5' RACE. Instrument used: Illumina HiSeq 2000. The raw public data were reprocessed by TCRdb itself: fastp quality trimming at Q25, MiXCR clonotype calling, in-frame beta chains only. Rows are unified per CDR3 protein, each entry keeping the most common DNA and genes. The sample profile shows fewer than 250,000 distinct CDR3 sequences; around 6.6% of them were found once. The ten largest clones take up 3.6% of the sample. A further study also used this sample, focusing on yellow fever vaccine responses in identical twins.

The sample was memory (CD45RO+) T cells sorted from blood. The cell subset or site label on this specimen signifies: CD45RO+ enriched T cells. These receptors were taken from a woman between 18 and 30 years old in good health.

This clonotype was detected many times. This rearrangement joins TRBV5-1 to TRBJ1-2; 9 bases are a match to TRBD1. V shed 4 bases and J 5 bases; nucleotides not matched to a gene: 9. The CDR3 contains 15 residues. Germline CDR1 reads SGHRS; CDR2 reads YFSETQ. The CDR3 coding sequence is TGCGCCAGCAGCCGGAGCCCGGGACAGGGTTATGGCTACACCTTC. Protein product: CASSRSPGQGYGYTF.

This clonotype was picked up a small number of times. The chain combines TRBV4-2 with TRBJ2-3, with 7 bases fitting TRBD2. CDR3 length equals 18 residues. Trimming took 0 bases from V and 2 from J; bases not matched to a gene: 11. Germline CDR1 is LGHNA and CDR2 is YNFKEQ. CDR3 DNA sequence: TGTGCCAGCAGCCAAGAAGTCGGTAGCGGGTGGGCCACAGATACGCAGTATTTT. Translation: CASSQEVGSGWATDTQYF.

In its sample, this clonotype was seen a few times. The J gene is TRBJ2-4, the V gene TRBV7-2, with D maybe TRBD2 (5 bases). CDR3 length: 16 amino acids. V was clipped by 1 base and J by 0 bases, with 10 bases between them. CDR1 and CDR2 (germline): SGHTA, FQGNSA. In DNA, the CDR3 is TGTGCCAGCAGCTTAGGTTCAGGACTAGCCAAAAACATTCAGTACTTC. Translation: CASSLGSGLAKNIQYF. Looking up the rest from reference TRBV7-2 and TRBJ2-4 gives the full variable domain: GAGVSQSPSNKVTEKGKDVELRCDPISGHTALYWYRQSLGQGLEFLIYFQGNSAPDKSGLPSDRFSAERTGGSVSTLTIQRTQQEDSAVYLCASSLGSGLAKNIQYFGAGTRLSVL.

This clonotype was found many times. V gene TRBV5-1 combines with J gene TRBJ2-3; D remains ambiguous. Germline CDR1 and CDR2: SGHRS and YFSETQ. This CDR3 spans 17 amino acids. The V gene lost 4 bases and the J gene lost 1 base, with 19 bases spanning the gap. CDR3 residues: CASSPFSSTAGTDTQYF. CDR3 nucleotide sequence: TGCGCCAGCAGCCCCTTTTCCTCAACGGCTGGCACAGATACGCAGTATTTT.

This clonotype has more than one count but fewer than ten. The CDR3 nucleotides read TGTGCCAGCAGCCAATCGACTGGCCCCTATGGCTACACCTTC. It codes for CASSQSTGPYGYTF. The chain has TRBV3-1 and TRBJ1-2; D call uncertain. V gave up 2 bases and J gave up 4 bases, with 11 bases separating them. CDR3 length equals 14 residues. Per germline, CDR1 LGHDT and CDR2 YNNKEL (reference sequence).

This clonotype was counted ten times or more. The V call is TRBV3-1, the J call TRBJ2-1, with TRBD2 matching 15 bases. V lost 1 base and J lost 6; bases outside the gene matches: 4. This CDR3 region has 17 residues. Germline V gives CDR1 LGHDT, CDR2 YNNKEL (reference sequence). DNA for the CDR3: TGTGCCAGCAGCCAAGGGACTAGCGGGAGGGTTAGCAATGAGCAGTTCTTC. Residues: CASSQGTSGRVSNEQFF.

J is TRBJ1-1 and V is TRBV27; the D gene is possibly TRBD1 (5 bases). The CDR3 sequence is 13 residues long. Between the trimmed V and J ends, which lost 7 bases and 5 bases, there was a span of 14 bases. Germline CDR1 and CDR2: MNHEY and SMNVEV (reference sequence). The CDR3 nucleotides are TGTGCCAGCACCCCCAGGGAGAGGACTGAAGCTTTCTTT. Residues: CASTPRERTEAFF.

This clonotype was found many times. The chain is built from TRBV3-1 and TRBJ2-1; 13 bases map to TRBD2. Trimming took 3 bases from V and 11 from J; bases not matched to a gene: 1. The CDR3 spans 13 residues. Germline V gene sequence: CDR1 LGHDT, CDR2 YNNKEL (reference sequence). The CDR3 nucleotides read TGTGCCAGCAGCCAGACTAGCGGGAGGCAGCAGTTCTTC. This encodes CASSQTSGRQQFF.

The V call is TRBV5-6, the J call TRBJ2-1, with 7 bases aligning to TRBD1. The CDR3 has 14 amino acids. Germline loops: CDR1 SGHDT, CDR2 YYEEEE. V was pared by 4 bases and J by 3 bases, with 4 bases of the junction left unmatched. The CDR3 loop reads CASSNNRGYNEQFF. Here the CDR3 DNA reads TGTGCCAGCAGCAACAACAGGGGCTACAATGAGCAGTTCTTC.

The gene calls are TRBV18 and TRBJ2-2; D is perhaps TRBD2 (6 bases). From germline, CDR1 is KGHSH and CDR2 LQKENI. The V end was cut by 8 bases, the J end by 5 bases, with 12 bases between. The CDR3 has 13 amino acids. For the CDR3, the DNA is TGTGCCAGCCCACGGGAGAGAACCGGGGAGCTGTTTTTT. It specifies CASPRERTGELFF.

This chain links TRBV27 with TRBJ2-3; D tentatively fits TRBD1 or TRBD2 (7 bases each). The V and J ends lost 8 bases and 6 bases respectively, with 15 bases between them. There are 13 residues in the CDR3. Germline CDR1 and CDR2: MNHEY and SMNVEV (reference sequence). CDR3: CASLSGGADTQYF. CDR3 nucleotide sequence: TGTGCCAGCCTTTCAGGGGGGGCGGATACGCAGTATTTT.

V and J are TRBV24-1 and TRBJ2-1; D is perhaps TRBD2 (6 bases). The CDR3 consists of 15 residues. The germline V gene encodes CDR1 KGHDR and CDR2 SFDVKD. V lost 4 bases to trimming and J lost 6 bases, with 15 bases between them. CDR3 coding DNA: TGTGCCACCAGTGAGGGGGGACTCCGGGGCAATGAGCAGTTCTTC. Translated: CATSEGGLRGNEQFF.

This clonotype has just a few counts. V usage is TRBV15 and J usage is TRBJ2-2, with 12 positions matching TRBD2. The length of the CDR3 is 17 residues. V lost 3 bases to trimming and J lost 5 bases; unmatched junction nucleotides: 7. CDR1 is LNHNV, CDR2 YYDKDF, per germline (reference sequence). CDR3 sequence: CATSSRSSGGGTGELFF. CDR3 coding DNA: TGTGCCACCAGCAGCCGGTCTAGCGGGGGGGGGACCGGGGAGCTGTTTTTT.

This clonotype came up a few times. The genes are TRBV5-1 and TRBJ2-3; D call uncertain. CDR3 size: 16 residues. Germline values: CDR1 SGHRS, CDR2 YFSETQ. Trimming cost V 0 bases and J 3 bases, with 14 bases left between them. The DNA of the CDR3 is TGCGCCAGCAGCTTGGGTGCGTCTGGATTAACAGATACGCAGTATTTT. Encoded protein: CASSLGASGLTDTQYF. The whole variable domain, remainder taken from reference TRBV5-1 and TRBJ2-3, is KAGVTQTPRYLIKTRGQQVTLSCSPISGHRSVSWYQQTPGQGLQFLFEYFSETQRNKGNFPGRFSGRQFSNSRSEMNVSTLELGDSALYLCASSLGASGLTDTQYFGPGTRLTVL.

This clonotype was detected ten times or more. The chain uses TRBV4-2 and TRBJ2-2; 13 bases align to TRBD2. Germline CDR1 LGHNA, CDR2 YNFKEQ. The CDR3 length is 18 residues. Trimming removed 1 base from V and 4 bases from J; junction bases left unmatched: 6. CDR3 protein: CASSQGLAGGSFTGELFF. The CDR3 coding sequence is TGTGCCAGCAGCCAAGGACTAGCGGGAGGATCTTTCACCGGGGAGCTGTTTTTT.

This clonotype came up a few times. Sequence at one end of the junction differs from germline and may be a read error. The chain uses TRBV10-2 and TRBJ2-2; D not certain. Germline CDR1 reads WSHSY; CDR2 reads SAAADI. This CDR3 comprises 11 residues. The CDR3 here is CTSSDVRELFF. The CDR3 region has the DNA TGCACCAGCAGTGACGTCAGGGAGCTGTTTTTT.

The chain's CDR3 is CASSLTGQGRSEQFF. CDR3 in DNA: TGTGCCAGCAGCTTAACAGGACAGGGGAGGAGTGAGCAGTTCTTC. The V gene is TRBV7-3, the J gene TRBJ2-1; 9 bases match TRBD1. Germline assignment: CDR1 SGHTA and CDR2 FQGTGA. The CDR3 sequence is 15 residues long. V shed 0 bases, J shed 9 bases, and the junction held 6 bases outside the gene matches.

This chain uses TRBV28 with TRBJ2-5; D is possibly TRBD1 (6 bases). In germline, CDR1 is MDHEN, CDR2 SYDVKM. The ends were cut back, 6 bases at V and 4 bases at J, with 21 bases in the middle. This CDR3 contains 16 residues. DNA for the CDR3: TGTGCCAGCAGCCCTCTGGTGGGGGCCCAAAGAGAGACCCAGTACTTC. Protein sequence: CASSPLVGAQRETQYF.

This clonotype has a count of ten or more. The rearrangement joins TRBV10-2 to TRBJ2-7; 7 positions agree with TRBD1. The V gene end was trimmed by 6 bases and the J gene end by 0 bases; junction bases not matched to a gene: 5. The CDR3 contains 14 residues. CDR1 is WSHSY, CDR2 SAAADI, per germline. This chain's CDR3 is CASRKDRSSYEQYV. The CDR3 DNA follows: TGCGCCAGCAGGAAGGACAGGAGCTCCTACGAGCAGTACGTC.

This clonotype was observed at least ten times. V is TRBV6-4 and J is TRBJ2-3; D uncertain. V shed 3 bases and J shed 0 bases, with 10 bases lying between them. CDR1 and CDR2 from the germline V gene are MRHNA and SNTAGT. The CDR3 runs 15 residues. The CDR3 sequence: CASSELAGSTDTQYF. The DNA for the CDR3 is TGTGCCAGCAGTGAATTAGCCGGGAGCACAGATACGCAGTATTTT.

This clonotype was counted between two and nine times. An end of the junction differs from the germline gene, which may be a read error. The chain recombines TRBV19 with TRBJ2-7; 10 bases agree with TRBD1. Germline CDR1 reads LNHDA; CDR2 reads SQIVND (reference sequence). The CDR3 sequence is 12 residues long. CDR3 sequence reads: CACGQGVYEQYF. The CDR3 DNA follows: TGCGCATGTGGACAGGGGGTCTACGAGCAGTACTTC.

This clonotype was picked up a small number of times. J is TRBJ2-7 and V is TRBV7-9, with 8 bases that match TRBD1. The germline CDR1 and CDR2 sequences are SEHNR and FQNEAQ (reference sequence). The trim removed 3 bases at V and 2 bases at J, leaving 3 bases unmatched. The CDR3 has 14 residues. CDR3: CASSFQGAPYEQYF. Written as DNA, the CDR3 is TGTGCCAGCAGCTTTCAGGGGGCTCCCTACGAGCAGTACTTC.

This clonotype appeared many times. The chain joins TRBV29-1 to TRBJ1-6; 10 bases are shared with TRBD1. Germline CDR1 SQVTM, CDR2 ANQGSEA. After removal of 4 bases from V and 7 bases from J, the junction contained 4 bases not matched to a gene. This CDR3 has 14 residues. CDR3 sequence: CSVAVTGGNSPLHF. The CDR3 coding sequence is TGCAGCGTTGCGGTGACAGGGGGCAATTCACCCCTCCACTTT.

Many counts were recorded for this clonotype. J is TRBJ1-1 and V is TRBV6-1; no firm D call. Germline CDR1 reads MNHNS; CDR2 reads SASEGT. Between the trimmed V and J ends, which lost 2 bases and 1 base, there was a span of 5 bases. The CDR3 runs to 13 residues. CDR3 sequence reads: CASSERGNTEAFF. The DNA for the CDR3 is TGTGCCAGCAGTGAACGGGGGAACACTGAAGCTTTCTTT.

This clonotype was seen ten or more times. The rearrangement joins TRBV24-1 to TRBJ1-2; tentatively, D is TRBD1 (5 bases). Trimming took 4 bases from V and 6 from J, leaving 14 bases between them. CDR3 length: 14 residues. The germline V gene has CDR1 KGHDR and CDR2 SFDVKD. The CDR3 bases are TGTGCCACCAGTGACACTCAGGGATCCCATGGCTACACCTTC. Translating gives CATSDTQGSHGYTF.

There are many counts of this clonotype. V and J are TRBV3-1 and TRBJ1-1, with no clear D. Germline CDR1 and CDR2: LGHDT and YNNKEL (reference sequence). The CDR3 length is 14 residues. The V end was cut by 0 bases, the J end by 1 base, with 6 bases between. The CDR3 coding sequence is TGTGCCAGCAGCCAAGATCAACCGAACACTGAAGCTTTCTTT. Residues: CASSQDQPNTEAFF.